The sequence of this TCR beta chain was determined in a study of T cell clusters in autoimmune cytopenias. Study-wide background: A median of about 50,000 TRB reads per sample yielded a median around 2,000 distinct clonotypes.

CDR3 length: 15 amino acids. Per the germline V gene, CDR1 is DFQATT and CDR2 is SNEGSKA (reference sequence). TRB was amplified from 250 ng of peripheral blood genomic DNA per sample. Whole-study findings and limits: Primary autoimmune cytopenia patients seemingly lacked the physiological T cell clusters found in healthy donors. The T cell clusters were defined only in silico, without experimental functional validation. TRB repertoire shifts in secondary cytopenia and chronic lymphocytic leukemia mostly reflected lymphoma, not autoimmunity.

As to this clonotype: What it recognizes is unknown.

Multiplex touch-down PCR amplified TRB using TRB-A and TRB-B pools in one tube. Reprocessing the multiplex PCR reads, TCRdb reports a single entry for every CDR3 protein and omits DNA. The sample data list thousands of distinct CDR3 sequences. Specimen: peripheral blood. V gene TRBV20-1 combines with J gene TRBJ2-3; TCRdb's assignment of TRBD1 cannot be checked, as there is no DNA. The receptor was derived from a human donor with an autoimmune cytopenia or autoimmune hepatitis (not recorded which). This CDR3 reads CSASGRQGALDTQYF.